The next 12 T cell receptor beta chains were all read from a single sample in a study of blood T cell repertoires in COVID-19. Profiled with immunoSEQ multiplex PCR; TCRdb holds only in-frame clones, not every one. The sample includes about 370,000 clones, roughly nine tenths of them seen just once. Sequencing used PBMCs or T cells enriched from blood (not recorded which). The receptors derive from a woman between 25 and 40 years old who had recovered from COVID-19.

V gene TRBV9 combines with J gene TRBJ1-1; D possibly corresponds to TRBD1 (5 bases). The germline V and J ends were trimmed by 3 bases and 1 base, with 10 bases remaining between them. CDR1 and CDR2 (germline): SGDLS, YYNGEE. The CDR3 totals 14 residues. CDR3 region: CASSAQARNTEAFF. CDR3 nucleotides: TGTGCCAGCAGCGCACAGGCTCGGAACACTGAAGCTTTCTTT.

The chain has TRBV19 and TRBJ1-3, with D possibly being TRBD1 (6 bases). V was pared by 5 bases and J by 4 bases, with 9 bases between. CDR1 LNHDA and CDR2 SQIVND come from the germline V gene (reference sequence). The CDR3 contains 13 residues. The CDR3 bases are TGTGCCAGTAGTTTCGACAGGGGAAACACCATATATTTT. Translation gives CASSFDRGNTIYF.

This clone was detected only a few times. This chain uses TRBV9 with TRBJ1-1; D unresolved. V lost 3 bases, J lost 2 bases, and 8 bases lay in between. Germline V CDR1 and CDR2: SGDLS, YYNGEE. This CDR3 is built from 13 residues. The CDR3 DNA reads TGTGCCAGCAGCGATACACCCAACACTGAAGCTTTCTTT. Translation: CASSDTPNTEAFF.

The V gene is TRBV28, the J gene TRBJ1-2; 7 bases line up with TRBD1. Germline CDR1 reads MDHEN; CDR2 reads SYDVKM. This CDR3 is built from 13 residues. V lost 4 bases and J lost 7; bases outside the gene matches: 6. This chain's CDR3 is CASSYSGGTGYTF. Here the CDR3 DNA reads TGTGCCAGCAGTTATTCAGGGGGAACTGGCTACACCTTC.

The DNA for the CDR3 is TGTGCCAGCAGCGTAGATGGCGGTTCCTACAATGAGCAGTTCTTC. Translated: CASSVDGGSYNEQFF. J is TRBJ2-1 and V is TRBV9; no firm D call. The CDR3 is 15 amino acids. The germline V gene encodes CDR1 SGDLS and CDR2 YYNGEE. Trimming left V 0 bases short and J 1 base short, with 8 bases between.

The CDR3: CASSLAGVSHEQYF. CDR3 DNA sequence: TGTGCCAGCAGTCTAGCGGGAGTTTCCCACGAGCAGTACTTC. The V gene is TRBV28, the J gene TRBJ2-7; 10 nucleotides agree with TRBD2. The CDR3 is 14 amino acids. Germline-derived CDR1 and CDR2 are MDHEN and SYDVKM. With V trimmed by 5 bases and J by 5 bases, 6 bases remained unmatched.

About this clone: The identical CDR3 is also encoded by other nucleotide sequences in the sample. V usage is TRBV30 and J usage is TRBJ1-1, with a possible D match to TRBD1 (6 bases). Germline loops: CDR1 GTSNPN, CDR2 SVGIG (reference sequence). This CDR3 region has 11 residues. V shed 3 bases and J shed 4 bases, with 6 bases lying between them. CDR3 sequence reads: CAWRQGTEAFF. CDR3 bases: TGTGCCTGGAGACAGGGCACTGAAGCTTTCTTT.

The chain joins TRBV7-3 to TRBJ1-2; the D is unclear. Germline-derived CDR1 and CDR2 are SGHTA and FQGTGA. The CDR3 runs 12 residues. V was clipped by 4 bases and J by 1 base, with 4 bases between them. CDR3: CASSYNNYGYTF. CDR3 DNA: TGTGCCAGCAGCTACAATAACTATGGCTACACCTTC.

V is TRBV3-1 (or the pseudogene TRBV3-2) and J is TRBJ2-3; 7 nucleotides agree with TRBD1. Germline assignment: CDR1 LGHDT and CDR2 YNNKEL (reference sequence). The CDR3 runs to 14 residues. V trimming: 1 base; J trimming: 12 bases; junction bases outside the gene matches: 10. CDR3 in amino acids: CASSQAGGRGGQYF. For the CDR3, the DNA is TGTGCCAGCAGCCAAGCTGGGGGAAGAGGGGGCCAGTATTTT.

This sequence joins TRBV5-4 and TRBJ2-3, with 8 bases fitting TRBD2. CDR1 is SGHNT, CDR2 YYREEE, per germline (reference sequence). This CDR3 comprises 17 residues. Germline trimming cut 2 bases from V and 2 bases from J; bases unmatched to any gene: 10. CDR3: CASSFFVGGGITDTQYF. Here the CDR3 DNA reads TGTGCCAGCAGCTTTTTTGTTGGCGGGGGGATCACAGATACGCAGTATTTT. The whole variable domain, filled in from reference TRBV5-4 and TRBJ2-3, reads ETGVTQSPTHLIKTRGQQVTLRCSSQSGHNTVSWYQQALGQGPQFIFQYYREEENGRGNFPPRFSGLQFPNYSSELNVNALELDDSALYLCASSFFVGGGITDTQYFGPGTRLTVL.

V usage is TRBV7-2 and J usage is TRBJ1-1; perhaps TRBD1 as D (6 bases). CDR3 length equals 13 residues. Between the trimmed V and J ends, which lost 6 bases and 5 bases, there was a span of 13 bases. CDR1 is SGHTA and CDR2 is FQGNSA in the germline V gene. The CDR3 protein is CASRSTGGTEAFF. CDR3 DNA: TGTGCCAGCAGGTCGACAGGAGGAACTGAAGCTTTCTTT.

This rearrangement joins TRBV19 to TRBJ2-1, with 15 positions matching TRBD2. The germline gives CDR1 LNHDA, CDR2 SQIVND (reference sequence). After removal of 2 bases from V and 6 bases from J, the junction contained 2 bases not matched to a gene. The CDR3 sequence is 16 residues long. CDR3 coding DNA: TGTGCCAGTAGTATACAGGGACTAGCGGGAGGCAATGAGCAGTTCTTC. Translated, it gives CASSIQGLAGGNEQFF.